This T cell receptor (beta chain) was profiled in a study of cytomegalovirus exposure and HLA in healthy donors. Points from the study as a whole: Despite most TCR sequences being rare, some public TCRs occurred in many donors.

Germline trimming cut 7 bases from V and 3 bases from J; bases unmatched to any gene: 4. Germline lookup yields CDR1 SGHKS and CDR2 YYEKEE (reference sequence). The CDR3 spans 14 residues. As for this clone: Its matching antigen is unknown.

The donors comprised healthy bone marrow donors. Donors had nominal health at sampling but likely had unrecorded immune exposures. This donor's file did not include a recorded CMV serostatus. With 60 Vbeta and 13 Jbeta primers, the PCR was carried out. Using immunoSEQ multiplex PCR, the repertoire was profiled, and TCRdb retains in-frame clones only, with some absent. The sample records about 140,000 clones, around 72% being singletons. The sample was PBMCs. The TCR comes from a human donor in good health. The chain carries TRBV5-5 and TRBJ2-6, with 7 bases fitting TRBD1. CDR3 protein: CASEGGYGANVLTF. CDR3 nucleotides: TGTGCCAGCGAAGGGGGCTATGGGGCCAACGTCCTGACTTTC.